This T cell receptor (beta chain) was profiled in a study of Graves' ophthalmopathy and Graves' hyperthyroidism. This clonotype turned up a few times. TCR beta CDR3 amplification used RNA transcripts. RT-PCR in the first round used HTBI primers; a second-round multiplex PCR followed. In TCRdb, the multiplex PCR reads were re-called with MiXCR into one record per CDR3 protein. The sample has around 590,000 distinct CDR3 sequences; 35% to 45% are singletons. Sequenced sample: peripheral blood or thyroid tissue (not recorded which). The receptor was isolated from an adult man with Graves' hyperthyroidism.

The CDR3: CASGYREGTGELFF. The DNA for the CDR3 is TGTGCCAGCGGATACAGGGAAGGGACCGGGGAGCTGTTTTTT. V and J are TRBV27 and TRBJ2-2; D possibly corresponds to TRBD1 (6 bases). CDR1 MNHEY and CDR2 SMNVEV come from the germline V gene (reference sequence). There are 14 residues in the CDR3. The germline V and J ends were trimmed by 8 bases and 5 bases, with 15 bases remaining between them.